The next 2 T cell receptor beta chains were all read from a single sample in a study of T cells expressing NK-cell markers. From its re-call of the 5' RACE reads, TCRdb lists each CDR3 protein once, without DNA. The sample is made up of about 110,000 distinct CDR3 sequences, and the top ten hold less than 20% of it. Source material: blood T cells: a sorted CD56 or NKG2C T cell subset, CD4+ or CD8+ T cells, or bulk PBMC T cells (not recorded which). Receptors were obtained from a woman between 18 and 75 years old in good health.

The J gene is TRBJ2-3, the V gene TRBV19; with no DNA, the TCRdb D assignment of TRBD1 cannot be verified. The CDR3 runs 16 residues. In germline, CDR1 is LNHDA, CDR2 SQIVND (reference sequence). The CDR3: CASSTWDSHDTDTQYF.

The chain has TRBV12-3 or TRBV12-4 and TRBJ2-1; TCRdb gives TRBD2 as the D gene, but with no DNA this cannot be confirmed. The CDR3 runs 12 residues. This CDR3 reads CASSSGPNEQFF.